The present entry profiles one T cell receptor beta chain with its context. The clone's antigen remains unknown. Base qualities are not provided; no much larger clone lies one nucleotide away. This sample was included in a study of blood T cell repertoires in COVID-19 (dated by TCRdb to the early 2020s). Study-wide context: Collaborator samples came from the United States, Italy and Spain and covered acute and convalescent phases of COVID-19. The material from the prospective study consisted of cDNA or gDNA derived from T cells, B-cell-depleted T cells, or PBMCs. The dataset comprised deeply sampled blood TCRbeta repertoires from subjects exposed to, actively infected with, or recovered from COVID-19. The repertoires were released in a freely available public database meant as a resource for research on the immune response to SARS-CoV-2. Samples came from the ongoing ImmuneRACE study (first 160 participants) plus 1,254 subjects from 6 global collaborators. Sample metadata almost always included a de-identified subject ID, COVID-19 status, age in years and sex. Where available, HLA class I and class II types were obtained from metadata supplied by the sample provider rather than from assay-based typing. The research as a whole found: The quantity of clinical and demographic metadata differed by source and by participant and was supplied without curation.

The immunoSEQ Assay, a bias-controlled multiplex PCR, was used to amplify TCRbeta CDR3 regions from genomic DNA. The paper's processing steps were these. Nucleated cell counts per sample were estimated from amplification of reference gene primers within the assay. To quantify the absolute abundance of each unique TCRbeta CDR3 rearrangement, sequence reads were collapsed and filtered. Productive Simpson clonality was computed per sample as the square root of Simpson's diversity index over productive rearrangements. Drawn from immuneACCESS, this table holds only the in-frame rearrangements with V and J called that TCRdb kept. Clones are partly lost; checked studies trace under half to an unresolved V gene and leave the rest unexplained. That table gives V, J and clone size, and the DNA gave D and trimming. The table for this sample lists about 120,000 clones; 80% of them were counted only once. 16% of the sample is held by the ten biggest clonotypes.

Collaborating institutions collected whole blood in K2EDTA tubes following their own protocols. For TCRbeta analysis, collaborator samples were shipped as frozen whole blood, as isolated PBMCs, or as DNA extracted from either sample type. This receptor was taken from a man in his 60s with active or convalescent COVID-19. Sequencing was performed on peripheral blood.

The CDR3 region: CASSFGGEGGYTF. The DNA sequence reads TGTGCCAGCAGCTTTGGAGGGGAAGGTGGCTACACCTTC. This chain is built from TRBV7-8 and TRBJ1-2; the D gene is perhaps TRBD1, from 5 matching bases. CDR1 SGHVS and CDR2 FQNEAQ were looked up in the germline V gene. The germline ends are 12 bases apart after V is trimmed by 3 bases and J by 7 bases. The CDR3 goes from the cysteine to the phenylalanine over 13 residues. Only the CDR3 DNA is retained, 39 bases long and in frame from the first base.